This TCR beta chain comes out of a study of blood T cell repertoires in COVID-19. Across the whole study: Sites in the United States, Italy and Spain provided acute and convalescent COVID-19 samples. T cells, B-cell-depleted T cells, or PBMCs provided the cDNA or gDNA that served as material.

As handled by the study authors: Cell counts per sample came from amplifying reference gene primers. Repertoires were generated with immunoSEQ multiplex PCR, while TCRdb's copy carries only in-frame clones and drops some. The DNA was the basis for D and trimming; V, J and clone size are from that table. The table records 150,000 to 200,000 clones, more than 85% of them present only once. Source material: peripheral blood. The source is a middle-aged man with active or convalescent COVID-19.

This CDR3 is CASSAGGSTGSNQPQHF. CDR3 coding DNA: TGTGCCAGCAGCGCGGGGGGCAGCACCGGTAGCAATCAGCCCCAGCATTTT. The chain employs TRBV3-1 (or the pseudogene TRBV3-2) and TRBJ1-5, with D possibly matching TRBD1 (6 bases). V lost 5 bases and J lost 0, with 17 bases in between. The CDR3 runs to 17 residues. Germline V CDR1 and CDR2: LGHDT, YNNKEL (reference sequence).